This T cell receptor (beta chain) was observed in a study of blood T cell repertoires in COVID-19. Background on the study: The study drew acute and convalescent COVID-19 samples from the United States, Italy and Spain. PBMCs, B-cell-depleted T cells, or T cells were the source of the cDNA or gDNA that made up the material.

Study processing details: Reference gene primer amplification gave estimated nucleated cell counts. Sequencing was performed with immunoSEQ multiplex PCR; in TCRdb, only in-frame clones are kept and a portion is missing. From that table come the V and J calls and clone size; the DNA was used to work out D and trimming. The sample has roughly 150,000 clones, about nine tenths seen once. The CDR3 contains 13 residues. Germline V gene sequence: CDR1 WNHNN, CDR2 SYGVQD (reference sequence). The V and J ends lost 3 bases and 9 bases respectively, with 9 bases between them. Sequences were obtained from peripheral blood. This receptor was identified in a man in his 60s with active or convalescent COVID-19. This chain links TRBV10-1 with TRBJ1-6; D may be TRBD1 (6 bases). The CDR3 DNA follows: TGCGCCAGCAGTGAAATCAGGGGTTCACCCCTCCACTTT. Translated, it gives CASSEIRGSPLHF.